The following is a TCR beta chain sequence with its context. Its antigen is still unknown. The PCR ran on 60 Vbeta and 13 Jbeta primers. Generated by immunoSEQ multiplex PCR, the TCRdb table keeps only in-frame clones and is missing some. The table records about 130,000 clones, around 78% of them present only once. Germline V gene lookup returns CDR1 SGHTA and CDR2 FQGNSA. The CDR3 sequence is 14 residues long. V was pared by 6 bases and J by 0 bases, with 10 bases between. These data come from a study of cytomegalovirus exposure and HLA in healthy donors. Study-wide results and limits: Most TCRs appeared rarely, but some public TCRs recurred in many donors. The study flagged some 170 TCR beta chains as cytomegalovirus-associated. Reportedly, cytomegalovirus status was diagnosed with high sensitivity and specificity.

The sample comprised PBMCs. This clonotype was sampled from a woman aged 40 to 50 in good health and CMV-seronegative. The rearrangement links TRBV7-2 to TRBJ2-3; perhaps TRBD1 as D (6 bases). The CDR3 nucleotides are TGTGCCAGCAGACCAACAGGGAGCACAGATACGCAGTATTTT. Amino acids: CASRPTGSTDTQYF.